The sequence of this T cell receptor beta chain was determined in a study of CD8+CD57+ T cells in acquired aplastic anemia. This clonotype was detected ten times or more. Trimming took 0 bases from V and 6 from J, leaving 10 bases between them. The germline gives CDR1 SGHVS, CDR2 FQNEAQ. This CDR3 spans 14 amino acids. Profiling that covered TCR beta VDJ and CDR3 relied on genomic DNA as its template. One entry per CDR3 protein results from TCRdb running MiXCR on the reads. The repertoire holds 150,000 or so distinct CDR3 sequences, with around 48% as singletons. CD8+CD57+ cell expansion had been shown by flow cytometry in patients chosen for sequencing. Everyone among the patients had severe acquired aplastic anemia.

This rearrangement joins TRBV7-8 to TRBJ2-3, with D possibly TRBD2 on 5 matching bases. Material: sorted CD4+, CD8+, or CD8+CD57+ T cells (not recorded which) from PBMCs. This clonotype was obtained from a human donor with aplastic anemia. The CDR3 nucleotides are TGTGCCAGCAGCTTAGCGGGAGTATTGGATACGCAGTATTTT. Amino acid sequence: CASSLAGVLDTQYF.